Following are 6 T cell receptor beta chains from one sample sequenced in a study of blood T cell repertoires in COVID-19. The assay was immunoSEQ multiplex PCR, and TCRdb's table has in-frame clones only and misses some. The sample carries about 480,000 clones, 80% to 90% recorded once. The sample consisted of peripheral blood. The receptors come from a man aged 18 to 29 with COVID-19, enrolled during active disease.

The V gene is TRBV6-5, the J gene TRBJ2-7; TRBD1 is a possible D gene (6 bases). The CDR3 is 14 amino acids. V lost 7 bases and J lost 1, with 14 bases in between. Germline V gives CDR1 MNHEY, CDR2 SVGAGI. The CDR3 reads CASKRTGKSYEQYF. The CDR3 DNA follows: TGTGCCAGCAAAAGAACAGGGAAATCCTACGAGCAGTACTTC.

The rearrangement uses TRBV19 and TRBJ2-7; 10 bases map to TRBD1. With 5 bases clipped from V and 4 bases from J, the junction kept 5 bases outside the gene matches. Germline-derived CDR1 and CDR2 are LNHDA and SQIVND (reference sequence). The CDR3 is 14 residues long. The CDR3 is CASSLGTGAYEQYF. The CDR3 coding sequence is TGTGCCAGTAGTTTAGGGACAGGGGCGTACGAGCAGTACTTC.

This chain joins TRBV3-1 (or the pseudogene TRBV3-2) and TRBJ2-7; 15 bases fit TRBD2. The germline CDR1 and CDR2 sequences are LGHDT and YNNKEL (reference sequence). The J segment lost 6 bases and the V segment lost 4 bases, leaving 7 bases of the junction unmatched. This CDR3 region has 16 residues. The CDR3 region is CASSPRTSGRAGEQYF. The CDR3 nucleotides are TGTGCCAGCAGCCCAAGGACTAGCGGGAGGGCCGGCGAGCAGTACTTC.

The chain links TRBV28 to TRBJ1-5, with D possibly TRBD1 on 5 matching bases. The V gene's germline CDR1 is MDHEN and CDR2 SYDVKM. The CDR3 has 17 residues. V was cut by 5 bases and J by 0 bases, with 17 bases left in between. Written as DNA, the CDR3 is TGTGCCAGCAGTCAAGGGGTGACAGACATTAGCAATCAGCCCCAGCATTTT. As protein: CASSQGVTDISNQPQHF.

The V and J genes are TRBV4-2 and TRBJ2-5; TRBD2 is a possible D gene (6 bases). Between the trimmed V and J ends, which lost 0 bases and 3 bases, there was a span of 11 bases. CDR3 size: 15 residues. CDR1 and CDR2 (germline): LGHNA, YNFKEQ. The CDR3 spells CASSQERAGKETQYF. The CDR3 nucleotides are TGTGCCAGCAGCCAAGAACGTGCGGGGAAAGAGACCCAGTACTTC.

The gene calls are TRBV3-1 (or the pseudogene TRBV3-2) and TRBJ2-2; 8 nucleotides agree with TRBD2. The length of the CDR3 is 12 residues. Germline lookup yields CDR1 LGHDT and CDR2 YNNKEL (reference sequence). CDR3 coding DNA: TGTGCAACGGAGCGGGAGAACGGGGAGCTGTTTTTT. This encodes CATERENGELFF.